The source of this T cell receptor (beta chain) is a study of OX40 agonist ivuxolimab in advanced cancers. Study-wide background: Ivuxolimab, an agonist antibody against OX40 (CD134), was given to patients. Overall study findings and caveats: Researchers report that CD8+ T cells had, on average, more expanded clones than CD4+. Partly responding patients at 0.1-3.0 mg/kg showed some of the smallest clonal expansion. Clones of CD4+ and CD8+ blood T cells grew by week 6 at doses of 0.1 to 3.0 mg/kg.

This table comes from immunoSEQ multiplex PCR, and its TCRdb copy is limited to in-frame clones, with some not included. The sample comprises 14,000 or so clones, approximately 77% of which are singletons, and around 35% rests with the top ten. Germline lookup yields CDR1 SGHVS and CDR2 FQNEAQ. Trimming shortened V by 1 base and J by 3 bases, and 8 bases separated the two germline ends. The CDR3 is 14 amino acids. About this clone: Its antigen remains unidentified.

This sequence originates from an adult with an advanced solid tumor such as melanoma, head and neck, liver or kidney cancer. The specimen comprised CD4+ or CD8+ T cells sorted from blood, sampled in a trial of the OX40 agonist ivuxolimab. The chain links TRBV7-8 to TRBJ2-3; D uncertain. CDR3 region: CASSLEVFTDTQYF. DNA of the CDR3: TGTGCCAGCAGCTTAGAGGTGTTTACAGATACGCAGTATTTT.